These 12 T cell receptor beta chains came from one sample sequenced in a study of Graves' ophthalmopathy and Graves' hyperthyroidism. RNA transcripts were the template, and TCR beta CDR3 regions were amplified from them. The first round was an RT-PCR with HTBI primers, and the second round was a multiplex PCR. In TCRdb, the multiplex PCR reads were re-called with MiXCR into one record per CDR3 protein. This table holds hundreds of thousands of distinct CDR3 sequences, 20% to 25% found once. Sequencing was done on a sample of peripheral blood. Source of these receptors: a woman younger than 30 with stable Graves' hyperthyroidism. Some clones in this sample may be carry-over from other donors' samples.

This clonotype has a count of ten or more. This rearrangement joins TRBV27 to TRBJ2-5, with TRBD2 identical over 8 bases. In germline, CDR1 is MNHEY, CDR2 SMNVEV (reference sequence). The CDR3 runs 15 residues. V was pared by 5 bases and J by 6 bases, with 11 bases of the junction left unmatched. The CDR3 DNA follows: TGTGCCAGCAGTCCTCTCGGCGGGAGGAGGCAGACCCAGTACTTC. Translating gives CASSPLGGRRQTQYF.

In its sample, this clonotype was seen many times. This chain connects TRBV30 to TRBJ2-2; D is possibly TRBD2 (5 bases). CDR1 is GTSNPN, CDR2 SVGIG, per germline (reference sequence). V was pared by 3 bases and J by 1 base, with 6 bases between. This CDR3 contains 13 residues. The CDR3 DNA follows: TGTGCCTGGAGGGGGAGGAACACCGGGGAGCTGTTTTTT. Translation: CAWRGRNTGELFF. Full variable domain (outside the CDR3, taken from reference TRBV30 and TRBJ2-2): SQTIHQWPATLVQPVGSPLSLECTVEGTSNPNLYWYRQAAGRGLQLLFYSVGIGQISSEVPQNLSASRPQDRQFILSSKKLLLSDSGFYLCAWRGRNTGELFFGEGSRLTVL.

The sample holds many counts of this clonotype. This chain connects TRBV20-1 to TRBJ2-7; weak D call: TRBD1 (5 bases). The CDR3 length is 14 residues. Germline-derived CDR1 and CDR2 are DFQATT and SNEGSKA (reference sequence). V lost 0 bases, J lost 0 bases, and 9 bases lay in between. The CDR3 spells CSARDLQVSYEQYF. CDR3 coding DNA: TGCAGTGCTAGAGATCTACAGGTCTCCTACGAGCAGTACTTC.

The chain couples TRBV6-1 to TRBJ1-1, with 7 bases aligning to TRBD1. This CDR3 is built from 15 residues. In germline, CDR1 is MNHNS, CDR2 SASEGT. Trimming at V came to 2 bases and at J to 4 bases, leaving 7 bases not matched to a gene. The CDR3 spells CASSERSTGATEAFF. CDR3 bases: TGTGCCAGCAGTGAACGATCAACAGGGGCCACTGAAGCTTTCTTT.

This clonotype was observed many times. This chain connects TRBV6-5 to TRBJ2-7; D is possibly TRBD2 (7 bases). This CDR3 has 12 amino acids. Trimming stripped 2 bases from V and 7 bases from J, with 9 bases between. CDR1 MNHEY and CDR2 SVGAGI come from the germline V gene. The CDR3 protein is CASSYKGGEQYF. CDR3 bases: TGTGCCAGCAGTTACAAGGGGGGGGAGCAGTACTTC.

This clonotype was detected many times. The chain uses TRBV20-1 and TRBJ2-7; 10 nucleotides match TRBD1. Trimming took 6 bases from V and 5 from J; bases not matched to a gene: 16. This CDR3 region has 16 residues. The germline V gene has CDR1 DFQATT and CDR2 SNEGSKA (reference sequence). This CDR3 is CSARKLGTGDVNEQYF. For the CDR3, the DNA is TGCAGTGCCAGAAAGCTTGGGACAGGGGATGTGAACGAGCAGTACTTC.

This clonotype was detected many times. The chain uses TRBV6-1 and TRBJ2-7, with D possibly TRBD2 on 6 matching bases. V lost 7 bases, J lost 9 bases, and 19 bases lay in between. CDR1 is MNHNS, CDR2 SASEGT, per germline. This CDR3 is 13 amino acids long. The CDR3, as DNA: TGTGCCAGCACGGAGGGTTTCTCTGTTGTGCAGTACTTC. Encoded protein: CASTEGFSVVQYF.

Only a few counts were recorded for this clonotype. The rearrangement uses TRBV30 and TRBJ1-5; 9 bases line up with TRBD1. The junction had 4 bases not matched to a gene; V was cut back by 3 bases and J by 7 bases. The germline V gene has CDR1 GTSNPN and CDR2 SVGIG (reference sequence). The CDR3 contains 13 residues. The CDR3 DNA reads TGTGCCTGGAGCGGGACAGGGACCCAGCCCCAGCATTTT. Amino acid sequence: CAWSGTGTQPQHF.

This clonotype was counted many times. The CDR3 loop reads CSAKGTGGFSGGGPLETQYF. CDR3 nucleotides: TGCAGTGCGAAAGGGACAGGGGGTTTTTCCGGGGGAGGGCCGTTGGAGACCCAGTACTTC. The V gene is TRBV20-1, the J gene TRBJ2-5; 11 bases align to TRBD1. Germline CDR1 is DFQATT and CDR2 is SNEGSKA (reference sequence). The CDR3 spans 20 residues. V was clipped by 6 bases and J by 5 bases; unmatched bases: 26.

The chain recombines TRBV12-3 or TRBV12-4 with TRBJ1-2; 9 bases match TRBD1. The CDR3 runs 15 residues. Trimming took 6 bases from V and 6 from J; bases not matched to a gene: 11. The CDR3 DNA reads TGTGCCAGCAGCGCGACCGGGACAGGGTCTCATGGCTACACCTTC. Its translation: CASSATGTGSHGYTF.

This clonotype was recorded a few times. A single base separates this from a much larger clone, so it may be a read error. This chain joins TRBV11-3 and TRBJ1-1; possible D gene TRBD1, 6 bases. The germline V gene encodes CDR1 SGHNT and CDR2 YENEEA. The CDR3 extends over 15 amino acids. The CDR3: CASSPGGGFNTEACF. The CDR3 region has the DNA TGTGCCAGCAGCCCCGGAGGGGGATTCAACACTGAAGCTTGCTTT.

Of note for this clonotype: A read error is possible here, since a much larger clone lies one base away. The chain's CDR3 is CASSFSQGEAFF. CDR3 sequence (DNA): TGTGCCAGCAGTTTCTCACAGGGAGAAGCTTTCTTT. The chain couples TRBV12-3 or TRBV12-4 to TRBJ1-1, with D perhaps TRBD1 (6 bases). The CDR3 extends over 12 amino acids. Trimming shortened V by 3 bases and J by 8 bases, and 10 bases separated the two germline ends.